This T cell receptor beta chain comes out of a study of a mutant IDH1 vaccine in newly diagnosed glioma. Study overall: In some groups vaccination began 4-6 weeks post-radiotherapy; others received it with temozolomide. Previous treatment comprised radiotherapy, temozolomide, or both, mostly both. Study outcomes and limitations: Roughly 92% of patients showed vaccine-induced immune responses across multiple MHC alleles.

This CDR3 comprises 17 residues. J lost 3 bases, V lost 7 bases, and 14 bases had no gene match. Germline V gives CDR1 SGHVS, CDR2 FQNEAQ. This sample's time point: week 11, during vaccination. A 20-mer mutant IDH1 peptide at 300 ug was injected subcutaneously with topical imiquimod. Of note for this clone: Its antigen remains unidentified.

Some clones are missing from TCRdb's copy, which holds only in-frame ones; the method was immunoSEQ multiplex PCR. There are around 25,000 clones in the sample; roughly 72% occur only once, and approximately 11% lies in the top ten. This sequence was found in a man between 18 and 29 years old with glioma. Some clones in this sample may be carry-over from other donors' samples. The V and J genes are TRBV7-8 and TRBJ1-4; 7 positions match TRBD1. This specimen was peripheral blood mononuclear cells (PBMCs), taken from a glioma patient whose treatment included an IDH1 peptide vaccine. CDR3 residues: CASTQPGGDRANEKLFF. The CDR3 bases are TGTGCCAGCACCCAACCGGGCGGCGACAGGGCTAATGAAAAACTGTTTTTT.